The following is a TCR beta chain sequence with its context. The antigen remains undetermined. Trimming stripped 6 bases from V and 4 bases from J, with 10 bases between. The germline gives CDR1 MNHEY, CDR2 SVGAGI. This CDR3 is 13 amino acids long. The data were obtained in a study of identifying expanded T cells in peripheral blood. During the collection period, no donor immune events like infections were recorded. Measured with immunoSEQ multiplex PCR; TCRdb has only the in-frame clones, and not every one. The sample yields 120,000 or so clones, 84% seen once. Points from the study as a whole: Variance in clone template counts between roughly 2-week samples significantly increased with total template count across all healthy donors.

This sequence joins TRBV6-5 and TRBJ1-5, with TRBD1 as a possible D gene (6 bases). This clonotype was sampled from a person aged 18 to 75 in good health. Sequenced input: blood. The CDR3 DNA sequence: TGTGCCAGCAGAAGAGGGGGTAATCAGCCCCAGCATTTT. Its protein product is CASRRGGNQPQHF.